The 13 T cell receptor beta chains listed next were all sequenced from one sample in a study of PD-1 blockade in classical Hodgkin lymphoma. No patient escaped relapse after autologous stem cell transplantation, and brentuximab vedotin exposure varied. Data came from immunoSEQ multiplex PCR; TCRdb stores just in-frame clones and leaves some out. The profile shows 41,000 or so clones, about 70% of them singletons. Here the sequenced sample was peripheral blood mononuclear cells (PBMCs), taken at baseline. All receptors derive from a human donor with classical Hodgkin lymphoma.

The chain employs TRBV7-2 and TRBJ1-1; no clear D. The V and J ends lost 0 bases and 6 bases respectively, with 11 bases between them. There are 14 residues in the CDR3. Germline assignment: CDR1 SGHTA and CDR2 FQGNSA. In DNA, the CDR3 is TGTGCCAGCAGCTTAGCGCTTGGGGTTCCTGAAGCTTTCTTT. Translating it yields CASSLALGVPEAFF. The variable domain in full, completed from reference TRBV7-2 and TRBJ1-1, reads GAGVSQSPSNKVTEKGKDVELRCDPISGHTALYWYRQSLGQGLEFLIYFQGNSAPDKSGLPSDRFSAERTGGSVSTLTIQRTQQEDSAVYLCASSLALGVPEAFFGQGTRLTVV.

The CDR3 coding sequence is TGTGCCAGCAGCCCCCTGGGCAATGAGCAGTTCTTC. This translates into CASSPLGNEQFF. The chain is built from TRBV7-9 and TRBJ2-1; D is uncertain. Germline V gene sequence: CDR1 SEHNR, CDR2 FQNEAQ (reference sequence). With 5 bases removed from V and 6 bases from J, the gap between germline ends came to 8 bases. The CDR3 has 12 amino acids.

The gene calls are TRBV5-6 and TRBJ1-1; D gene unclear. The V gene's germline CDR1 is SGHDT and CDR2 YYEEEE. V lost 1 base, J lost 0 bases, and 10 bases lay in between. The CDR3 runs 15 residues. CDR3 nucleotide sequence: TGTGCCAGCAGCTTGAGTTGGCAGGTGAACACTGAAGCTTTCTTT. This sequence encodes CASSLSWQVNTEAFF.

This rearrangement joins TRBV18 to TRBJ2-7, with D tentatively TRBD2 (6 bases). The germline V gene has CDR1 KGHSH and CDR2 LQKENI. The V end was cut by 3 bases, the J end by 3 bases, with 15 bases between. This CDR3 contains 15 residues. Here the CDR3 DNA reads TGTGCCAGCTCACCCGACGAGGAGGGCTACTACGAGCAGTACTTC. Residues: CASSPDEEGYYEQYF.

The genes are TRBV4-3 and TRBJ1-1; tentatively, D is TRBD1 (6 bases). V lost 0 bases to trimming and J lost 1 base, with 6 bases between them. CDR1 and CDR2 (germline): LGHNA, YSLEER. This CDR3 spans 14 amino acids. The CDR3 protein is CASSQDRGNTEAFF. In nucleotides, the CDR3 is TGCGCCAGCAGCCAAGACAGGGGGAACACTGAAGCTTTCTTT.

V is TRBV19 and J is TRBJ1-2; D possibly corresponds to TRBD1 (5 bases). The V end was cut by 7 bases, the J end by 8 bases, with 17 bases between. Germline CDR1 LNHDA, CDR2 SQIVND (reference sequence). The CDR3 is 13 residues long. DNA of the CDR3: TGTGCCAGTACTCCGGGACGGCGGCGCGGCTACACCTTC. It is translated as CASTPGRRRGYTF.

J is TRBJ2-3 and V is TRBV5-1, with 13 bases matching TRBD2. The CDR3 spans 16 residues. V lost 4 bases and J lost 2; bases outside the gene matches: 4. Germline CDR1 SGHRS, CDR2 YFSETQ. The CDR3 spells CASSPGLAGATDTQYF. CDR3 in DNA: TGCGCCAGCAGCCCCGGACTAGCGGGAGCCACAGATACGCAGTATTTT.

The CDR3 protein is CASGIYEQYF. The CDR3 nucleotides are TGTGCCAGCGGAATCTACGAGCAGTACTTC. The V gene is TRBV6-5, the J gene TRBJ2-7, with D hard to call. CDR1 is MNHEY and CDR2 is SVGAGI in the germline V gene. Trimming shortened V by 8 bases and J by 3 bases, and 5 bases separated the two germline ends. The CDR3 is 10 amino acids.

J is TRBJ1-6 and V is TRBV27; 10 nucleotides line up with TRBD1. With V trimmed by 4 bases and J by 9 bases, 12 bases remained unmatched. CDR1 is MNHEY and CDR2 is SMNVEV in the germline V gene (reference sequence). The length of the CDR3 is 17 residues. CDR3 amino acids: CASSSAGTGVVSSPLHF. The CDR3 DNA is TGTGCCAGCAGTTCCGCAGGGACAGGGGTTGTTAGTTCACCCCTCCACTTT.

The rearrangement uses TRBV12-2 and TRBJ1-1; the table's D gene call, TRBD1, was not cross checked with the DNA. TRBV12-2 is a recognized pseudogene. The CDR3 contains 14 residues. CDR3 nucleotide sequence: TGTGCAAGTCGCCACCCCCAGGGGGGCACTGAAGCTTTCTTT. This translates into CASRHPQGGTEAFF.

In its sample, this clone was seen once. CDR3 sequence reads: CASSETGGMNTEAFF. In DNA, the CDR3 is TGTGCCAGCAGTGAAACGGGGGGCATGAACACTGAAGCTTTCTTT. This sequence joins TRBV6-4 and TRBJ1-1; D perhaps matches TRBD1 (6 bases). The germline CDR1 and CDR2 sequences are MRHNA and SNTAGT. This CDR3 spans 15 amino acids. V dropped 3 bases and J dropped 0 bases, with 11 bases sitting between them.

This clone has more than one count but fewer than ten. The rearrangement joins TRBV5-1 to TRBJ2-2; 9 bases align to TRBD1. The CDR3 extends over 15 amino acids. V was pared by 5 bases and J by 0 bases, with 2 bases of the junction left unmatched. Germline V lookup: CDR1 SGHRS, CDR2 YFSETQ. The CDR3 coding sequence is TGCGCCAGCAGGGGACAGGGAACGAACACCGGGGAGCTGTTTTTT. This gives the protein CASRGQGTNTGELFF.

The V gene is TRBV27, the J gene TRBJ2-7; the D call may be TRBD1 or TRBD2 (7 bases each). The V end was cut by 4 bases, the J end by 5 bases, with 15 bases between. CDR3 length: 14 residues. In germline, CDR1 is MNHEY, CDR2 SMNVEV (reference sequence). The CDR3 protein is CASSSGRGQDEQYF. The CDR3 region has the DNA TGTGCCAGCAGTTCAGGGAGGGGGCAGGACGAGCAGTACTTC.